This T cell receptor (beta chain) was observed in a study of cytomegalovirus exposure and HLA in healthy donors (dated 2017 in TCRdb). For the study in its entirety: According to an earlier analysis of 550 to 700 of the donors, about 170 million T cells yielded 90 million to 140 million unique TCR beta sequences and about 300 Gb of sequence data. An early release covering 500 to 750 HLA-typed donors comprised approximately 300 gigabases of sequencing data and about 90 million unique TCR sequences. Among the 398 genotyped donors, around 79% belonged to the genetic ancestry cluster associated with self-reported Caucasian donors. The study was designed to test whether signatures of past pathogen exposure could be identified by cataloging public T cell receptors. The T cell repertoires of under 700 subjects were profiled by immunosequencing and related to cytomegalovirus serostatus. Besides the first cohort of 550 to 750 subjects, a separate validation cohort made up of 120 different subjects was used. The study combined high-throughput TCR immunosequencing, statistical association of individual TCRs with disease status, and machine learning to predict cytomegalovirus infection status. A later analysis re-analyzed previously published TCR beta repertoires from 650 to 800 donors and added high-resolution HLA genotyping to study TCR occurrence patterns. In the later analysis, no new phenotypic data were used to find candidate immune exposures; instead, reliance was placed on TCR beta sequences and their occurrence across donors. An earlier analysis of several hundred of the donors applied high-throughput TCR beta sequencing to assess whether each TCR beta V gene segment acted as functional or pseudogenic. Alongside the repertoire data, information on donor age, sex, ethnicity and CMV serostatus was compiled. In a later genetic analysis, genome-wide SNP genotypes for 398 of the 666 donors were used, and that subset was treated as a discovery cohort. Every repertoire in the discovery cohort had been generated on one and the same sequencing platform. HLA typing included class I and class II loci at four-digit resolution. Typing coverage varied by locus: about 620-640 donors for A, B, C, DRB1 and DQB1; about 520 for DQA1; approximately 570 for DPA1; roughly 470 for DPB1. About 5 DR-DQ haplotypes were handled as single units for association and clustering, since linkage in the cohort was strong. Across around 400 genotyped donors of the cohort, an average of about 200,000 unique TCR beta nucleotide sequences per donor were sequenced, and 15% to 20% of those sequences were non-productive.

Libraries were built with the immunoSEQ multiplex PCR assay. A mixture of 60 forward primers for TCR Vbeta segments and 13 reverse primers for TCR Jbeta segments was used in the multiplex PCR. The CDR3 region of rearranged TCR beta genes was amplified from genomic DNA by a multiplex PCR assay. Amplified TCR beta libraries were sequenced as 87-base-pair reads on the Illumina HiSeq System. The original pipeline was this. Across the 600 to 700 repertoires, a later analysis counted approximately 75 million unique TCR beta chains, 9.5 million to 12 million of which were shared by at least two donors. A nearest-neighbor algorithm error-corrected the raw reads and collapsed the reads into unique sequences, merging closely related sequences to remove PCR and sequencing errors. CDR3 sequences were aligned to IMGT reference sequences to assign V, D and J gene segments. Each retained sequence needed at least a six-nucleotide match to both a V gene segment and a J gene segment. Rearrangements were classified as productive when the CDR3 lacked stop codons and remained in frame with V and J, and all other rearrangements were classified as non-productive. CDR3 was defined by IMGT convention, running from the second conserved V-encoded cysteine to the conserved J-encoded phenylalanine. Sequences without an unambiguous match to a single V gene segment were excluded from the earlier analysis of several hundred of the donors. In an earlier analysis of roughly 600 of the donors, a V segment was called functional when productive rearrangements were above 56.7%, and segregating when the standard deviation between donors exceeded 5%. A statistical classification framework was developed to diagnose cytomegalovirus status using the catalog of TCR beta chain sequences. In a later analysis, V and J genes were assigned by comparing TCR nucleotide sequences against IMGT/GENE-DB human TR gene sequences. Using the TCRdist pipeline, a later analysis assigned CDR3 sequences along with most-parsimonious VDJ recombination scenarios. A later analysis defined each TCR beta chain by its CDR3 amino acid sequence plus V-gene family, and excluded reads lacking a unique V-gene family. In a later analysis, fewer than 600 highly shared, low-generation-probability nucleotide sequences were removed to address suspected cross-contamination and a sequencing artifact. In a later analysis, a clonal expansion index for each public chain was calculated from normalized within-repertoire ranks of inferred template counts. In a later analysis, generation probabilities were computed with a VDJ recombination model fitted to out-of-frame rearrangements, and the resulting probabilities were checked against IGoR. In a later analysis, hypergeometric tests were used to score TCR-TCR, TCR-HLA and TCR-CMV co-occurrence, with a repertoire-size bias correction applied to TCR pairs. A later analysis estimated false discovery rates by permuting HLA or CMV assignments 20 times. In a later analysis, co-occurring TCRs were grouped using DBSCAN, with TCRdist sequence similarity added in when clustering inside HLA-allele-positive subsets. Repertoires with fewer than 30,000 or more than 120,000 public chains, plus five repertoires with anomalous nucleotide sharing, were excluded from co-occurrence clustering. TCRdb provides this immuneACCESS table in a form limited to in-frame rearrangements. Some clones are lacking; in checked studies, under half of them reflect an unresolved V gene, and why the rest are absent is not known. V and J calls and clone size follow that table, whereas D and trimming were derived from the DNA. For this sample there are roughly 200,000 clones; roughly a tenth appear just once. The ten largest account for 1% to 1.5% of the sample.

The cohort was made up of roughly 670 healthy bone marrow donors. Cohort members were all nominally healthy when sampled, although unrecorded immune exposures were likely present. The donor tested CMV seropositive, placing the donor among the roughly 300 seropositive members of the cohort. A peripheral blood sample was provided by each donor, and peripheral blood mononuclear cells were used for TCR beta sequencing. The Qiagen DNeasy Blood Extraction Kit was used to extract genomic DNA from the blood cell samples. CDR1 and CDR2 were assigned from the germline V gene (reference sequence) as SEHNR and FQNEAQ. The CDR3 runs 18 residues from the cysteine to the phenylalanine. Only CDR3 DNA is held: 54 bases, read in frame from base 1. Ends trimmed: V by 5 bases, J by 9 bases; bases unmatched to a gene: 16. This clone was seen more than once but under ten times. Its specific antigen is unknown. Per-base qualities were not stored, and no clone one base away is much larger.

What the study reported, not specific to this receptor: A cluster of highly shared sequence variants was judged likely to represent a technical artifact of the sequencing pipeline. It was suggested by the authors that the approach could potentially be generalized to other disease states and immunological phenotypes. In both the original and validation cohorts, the classifier was reported to diagnose cytomegalovirus status with high specificity and sensitivity. In an earlier analysis of 500 to 650 of the donors, most TCR beta V segments appeared in productive rearrangements about 87% or about 30% of the time, broadly matching IMGT annotations. A later analysis found that TCR association rates varied across HLA loci, with DRB1 alleles showing the most associated TCRs and HLA-C alleles the fewest. HLA typing was unavailable for some donors at each locus, so association tests used only the typed subset. Compared with equally common non-associated chains, HLA-associated TCR beta chains in a later analysis were more clonally expanded and had lower generation probabilities. Across donors, most TCR sequences were observed very rarely, whereas some public TCRs were present in many individuals. An association between a missense DCLRE1C variant and V-gene and J-gene trimming of TCR beta chains was found in a later genetic analysis and replicated in an independent cohort. Most CMV-associated TCR beta chains appeared to be HLA-restricted in a later analysis, and the HLA associations seemed to be driven largely by CMV exposure. Sequencing depth was assumed to be roughly uniform across donors in the presence/absence analyses, though that assumption may not hold. Specific HLA alleles were associated with about 17,000 TCR beta sequences at a false discovery rate of 0.05 in a later analysis. A further reported finding was that TCR beta sequences accurately predicted the HLA-A and HLA-B alleles for most subjects in the first cohort. Strong co-occurrence of HLA alleles, especially DR and DQ, made assigning TCR associations to individual alleles difficult. This cohort had only TCR beta chains sequenced, and the lack of alpha or paired-chain data limited which features could be detected. Linkage disequilibrium might explain the correlated functional status among segregating V segments, but an unknown experimental factor could not be excluded. A later analysis reported that several top co-occurrence clusters appeared linked to parvovirus B19, influenza, CMV and Epstein-Barr virus. A total of roughly 160 TCR beta chains were listed by the study as associated with cytomegalovirus. The 87-base-pair reads could not distinguish some IMGT-functional V segments, including TRBV6-2 and TRBV6-3, so those segments were excluded. In vitro tests confirmed that a few of the cytomegalovirus-associated TCR beta chains recognize cytomegalovirus antigens. In a later genetic analysis, fewer N-insertions in productive TCRs were reported among donors in an Asian-associated ancestry cluster than the roughly 640-donor mean. Over 15 rarely observed V segments, including chromosome 9 orphons, were excluded from the earlier analysis of almost 600 of the donors because counts were too low. For the cohort, immune exposure information was limited to CMV serostatus.

The rearranged chain carries TRBV7-9 and TRBJ2-1, with 13 middle bases fitting TRBD2. This receptor was taken from a woman under 40 in good health and CMV-seropositive. What was sequenced was PBMCs. The DNA sequence is as follows: TGTGCCAGCAGCGCACACCCTACTAGCGGGAGGGCCTGGGGTGAGCAGTTCTTC. Its protein reads: CASSAHPTSGRAWGEQFF.